This T cell receptor (beta chain) was observed in a study of CD8+ T cells in alopecia areata. Study context: Tofacitinib continued for 6 to 18 months and was then withheld for 6 months.

Study-level findings and limits: Normal skin's resident alphabeta T cells are also sequenced in scalp samples. Tofacitinib delivered significant drops in scalp clonality and in expanded CD8+ clones among the top 100.

RNA extraction was followed by reverse transcription into cDNA, which acted as the sequencing template. TCRdb's copy holds only in-frame clones and misses some; the assay was immunoSEQ multiplex PCR. The table includes about 150,000 clones, 54% detected once. The CDR3 runs to 15 residues. Germline loops: CDR1 SGHRS, CDR2 YFSETQ. The V gene lost 1 base and the J gene lost 2 bases, with 11 bases spanning the gap. Regarding treatment: oral pan-JAK inhibitor, 5-10 mg twice daily. Obtained from alopecia areata patients were lesional scalp punch biopsies along with peripheral blood. Regarding this clone: The antigen remains unidentified.

The sample was CD8+ T cells sorted from blood, taken at week 4, from a patient treated with tofacitinib. V and J are TRBV5-1 and TRBJ2-3; D perhaps matches TRBD1 (6 bases). This TCR was recovered from a human donor with alopecia areata. The CDR3 protein is CASSLWRTDTDTQYF. CDR3 coding DNA: TGCGCCAGCAGCTTGTGGAGGACAGACACAGATACGCAGTATTTT.